Sequencing of this T cell receptor beta chain was carried out in a study of blood T cell repertoires in COVID-19. Whole-study context: Material from acute and convalescent COVID-19 was sourced from the United States, Italy and Spain. The cDNA or gDNA used as material had been derived from T cells, B-cell-depleted T cells, or PBMCs.

This CDR3 spans 15 amino acids. Germline values: CDR1 MNHEY, CDR2 SMNVEV (reference sequence). After removal of 0 bases from V and 1 base from J, the junction contained 2 bases not matched to a gene. In the source study's methods: Estimation of nucleated cell counts relied on the amplification of reference gene primers. TCRdb's copy holds only in-frame clones and misses some; the assay was immunoSEQ multiplex PCR. The V and J calls and clone size come from that table; D and trimming were worked out from the DNA. The sample shows tens of thousands of clones, 90% of them seen only once. Sample: peripheral blood. The rearrangement uses TRBV27 and TRBJ2-7; 8 bases match TRBD1. The clonotype comes from a man aged 50 to 59 with acute or convalescent COVID-19. CDR3 region: CASSLSGTGSYEQYF. Here the CDR3 DNA reads TGTGCCAGCAGTTTATCGGGGACAGGTTCCTACGAGCAGTACTTC.